This entry is about one TCR beta chain. The CDR3 is 16 residues long. The germline V gene encodes CDR1 SGHTA and CDR2 FQGTGA. Trimming at V came to 1 base and at J to 7 bases, leaving 8 bases not matched to a gene. The second PCR ran about 6 to 11 cycles with a sample-barcoded 5' primer and J-beta primers. MiXCR, applied by TCRdb to the 5' RACE reads, yields one record per CDR3 protein. The table lists around 1,500,000 distinct CDR3 sequences, approximately 42% of them singletons, with 7% to 9% in the top ten. The sample comes from a study of blood T cells in healthy people across ages. This sequence joins TRBV7-3 and TRBJ2-1; 9 bases fit TRBD2. The sequence derives from a woman between 18 and 30 years old in good health. Sequences were obtained from blood. The DNA for the CDR3 is TGTGCCAGCAGCTTAAGGCGGGGACTAGCCCTTAATGAGCAGTTCTTC. This encodes CASSLRRGLALNEQFF.